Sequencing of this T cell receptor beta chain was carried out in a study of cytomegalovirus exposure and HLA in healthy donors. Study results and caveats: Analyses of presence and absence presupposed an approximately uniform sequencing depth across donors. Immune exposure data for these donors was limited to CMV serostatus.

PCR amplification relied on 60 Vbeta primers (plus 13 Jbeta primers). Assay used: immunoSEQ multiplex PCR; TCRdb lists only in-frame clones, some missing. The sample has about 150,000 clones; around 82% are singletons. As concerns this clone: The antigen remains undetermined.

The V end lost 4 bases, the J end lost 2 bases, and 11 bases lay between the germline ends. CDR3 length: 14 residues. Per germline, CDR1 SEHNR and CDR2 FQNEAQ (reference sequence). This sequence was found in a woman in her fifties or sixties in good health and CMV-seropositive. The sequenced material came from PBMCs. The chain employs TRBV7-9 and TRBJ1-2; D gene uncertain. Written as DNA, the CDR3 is TGTGCCAGCAGCTCAGGACTGATGAACTATGGCTACACCTTC. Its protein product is CASSSGLMNYGYTF.